This note documents a single T cell receptor (beta chain) sequence. It is unclear where the CDR3 begins or ends on the DNA, so no DNA is shown, and the CDR3 is as TCRdb lists it. This entry belongs to a study of molecular identifiers for immune sequencing clone quantification. TCRdb re-analysed the PCR reads in MiXCR, keeping a single row per CDR3 protein. This table holds approximately 500,000 distinct CDR3 sequences, around 23% found once. The CDR3 is 16 amino acids in total, end residues counted. Sequenced sample: naive CD8+ T cells from blood, with Jurkat cell RNA spiked in. Stated subset: FACS-sorted CD8+CD4-CCR7+CD45RA+ naive T cells. The source is a human donor in good health. Some libraries in this study had Jurkat cell RNA spiked in. This chain links TRBV5-3 with TRBJ1-2; the listed D gene, TRBD1, was not tested against the DNA. TRBV5-3 qualifies as an ORF whose function is uncertain. The chain's CDR3 is CASSVGPGTGDYGYSF.